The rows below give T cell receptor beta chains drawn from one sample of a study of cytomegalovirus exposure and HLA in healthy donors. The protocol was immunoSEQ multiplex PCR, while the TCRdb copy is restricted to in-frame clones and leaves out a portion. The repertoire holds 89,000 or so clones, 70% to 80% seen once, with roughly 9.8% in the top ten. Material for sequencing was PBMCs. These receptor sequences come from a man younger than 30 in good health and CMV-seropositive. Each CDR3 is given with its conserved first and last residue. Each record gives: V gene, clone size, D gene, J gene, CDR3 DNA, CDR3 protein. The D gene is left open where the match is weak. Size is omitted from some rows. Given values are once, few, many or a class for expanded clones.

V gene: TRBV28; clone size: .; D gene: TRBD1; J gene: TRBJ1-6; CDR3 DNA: TGTGCCAGCATCCCCCAGAGGGACAGGGCTTCACCCCTCCACTTT; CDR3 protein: CASIPQRDRASPLHF
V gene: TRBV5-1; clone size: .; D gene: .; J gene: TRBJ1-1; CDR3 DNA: TGCGCCAGCAGCCGTCGTGAGGGGGACACTGAAGCTTTCTTT; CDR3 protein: CASSRREGDTEAFF
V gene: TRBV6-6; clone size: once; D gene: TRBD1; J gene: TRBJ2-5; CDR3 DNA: TGTGCCAGCAGGCCACCAGGGGGCCTGGAGACCCAGTACTTC; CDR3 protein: CASRPPGGLETQYF
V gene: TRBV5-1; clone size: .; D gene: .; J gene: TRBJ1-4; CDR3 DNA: TGCGCCAGCAGCCCTCAAGACAGACCTAATGAAAAACTGTTTTTT; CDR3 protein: CASSPQDRPNEKLFF
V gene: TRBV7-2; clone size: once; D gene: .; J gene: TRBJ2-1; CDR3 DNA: TGTGCCAGCAGCTTAGTTCGCAGCAATGAGCAGTTCTTC; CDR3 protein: CASSLVRSNEQFF
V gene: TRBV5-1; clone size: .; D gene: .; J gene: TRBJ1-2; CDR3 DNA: TGCGCCAGCAGCTTGGGCGGCACTTACCATGGCTACACCTTC; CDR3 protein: CASSLGGTYHGYTF
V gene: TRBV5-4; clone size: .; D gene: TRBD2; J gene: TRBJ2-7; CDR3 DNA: TGTGCCAGCAGCTTGGGACTAGCGCCTGACGAGCAGTACTTC; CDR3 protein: CASSLGLAPDEQYF
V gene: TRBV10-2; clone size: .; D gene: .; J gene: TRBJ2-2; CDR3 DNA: TGCGCCAGCGGGGGGTTGGGTGGATTTGGGGAGCTGTTTTTT; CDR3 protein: CASGGLGGFGELFF
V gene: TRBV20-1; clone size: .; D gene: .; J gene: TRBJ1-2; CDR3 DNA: TGCAGCCCTTGGGCCGGCTATGGCTACACCTTC; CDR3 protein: CSPWAGYGYTF
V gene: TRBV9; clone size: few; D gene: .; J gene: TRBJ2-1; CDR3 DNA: TGTGCCAGCAGCGTAGGGGGGCAGGACTACAATGAGCAGTTCTTC; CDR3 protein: CASSVGGQDYNEQFF
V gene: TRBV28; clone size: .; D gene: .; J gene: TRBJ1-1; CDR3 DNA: TGTGCCAGCAGTTTACTACGGGACATGGCTTTCTTT; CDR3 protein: CASSLLRDMAFF
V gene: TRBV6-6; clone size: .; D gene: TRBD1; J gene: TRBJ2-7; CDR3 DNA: TGTGCCAGCAGTTATCGACAGGGCTACGAGCAGTACTTC; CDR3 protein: CASSYRQGYEQYF
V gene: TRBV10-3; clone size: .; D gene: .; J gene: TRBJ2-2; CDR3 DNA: TGTGCCATCAGTGAGACAGCGGCGAACACCGGGGAGCTGTTTTTT; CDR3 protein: CAISETAANTGELFF
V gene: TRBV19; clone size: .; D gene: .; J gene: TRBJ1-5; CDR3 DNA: TGTGCCAGTAGTATGGGGGGGCGAAATCAGCCCCAGCATTTT; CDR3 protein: CASSMGGRNQPQHF
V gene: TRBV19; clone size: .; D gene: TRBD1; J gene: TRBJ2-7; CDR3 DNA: TGTGCCAGTAGTATGCTCCACAGGGGGTACGAGCAGTACTTC; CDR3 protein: CASSMLHRGYEQYF
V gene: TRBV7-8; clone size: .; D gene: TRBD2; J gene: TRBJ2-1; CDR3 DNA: TGTGCCAGCAGGATAGGGACTAGCGGGGGAAATGAGCAGTTCTTC; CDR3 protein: CASRIGTSGGNEQFF
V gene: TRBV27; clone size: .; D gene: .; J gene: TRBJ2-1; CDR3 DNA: TGTGCCAGCAAGATTACAGGGAGGGCCAATGAGCAGTTCTTC; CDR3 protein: CASKITGRANEQFF
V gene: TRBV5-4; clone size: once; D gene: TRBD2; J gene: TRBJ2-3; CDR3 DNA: TGTGCCAGCAGCCGAGGGCTAGCGGGGACCACAGATACGCAGTATTTT; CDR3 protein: CASSRGLAGTTDTQYF
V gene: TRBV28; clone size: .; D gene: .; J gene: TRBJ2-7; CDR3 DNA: TGTGCCAGCAGTTCAGTACCGTTTTACGAGCAGTACTTC; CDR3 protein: CASSSVPFYEQYF
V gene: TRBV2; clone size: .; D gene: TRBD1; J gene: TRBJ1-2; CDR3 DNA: TGTGCCAGCAGCGCCCCTCAGGGGGCATTTGACTATGGCTACACCTTC; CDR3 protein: CASSAPQGAFDYGYTF
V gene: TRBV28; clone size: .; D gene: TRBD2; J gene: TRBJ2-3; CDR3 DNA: TGTGCCAGCAGTCTCTATAGCGGGGGGGCAGATACGCAGTATTTT; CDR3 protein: CASSLYSGGADTQYF
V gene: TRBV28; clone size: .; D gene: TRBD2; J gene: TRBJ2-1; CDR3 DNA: TGTGCCAGCAGTATCCCGGTAGCGGGGTACAATGAGCAGTTCTTC; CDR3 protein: CASSIPVAGYNEQFF
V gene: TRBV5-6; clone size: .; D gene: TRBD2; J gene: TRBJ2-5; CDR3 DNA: TGTGCCAGCAGCGGGTCTAGCGGGGGGCCCCCCCAAGAGACCCAGTACTTC; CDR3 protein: CASSGSSGGPPQETQYF
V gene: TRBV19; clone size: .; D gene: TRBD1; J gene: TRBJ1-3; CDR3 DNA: TGTGCCAGTAGAAAGGACAGGATCTCTGGAAACACCATATATTTT; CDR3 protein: CASRKDRISGNTIYF
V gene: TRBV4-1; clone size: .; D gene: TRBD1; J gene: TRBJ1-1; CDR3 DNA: TGCGCCAGCAGCCAGGCCACAGGGGGCACTGAAGCTTTCTTT; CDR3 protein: CASSQATGGTEAFF
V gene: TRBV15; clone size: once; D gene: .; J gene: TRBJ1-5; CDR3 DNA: TGTGCCACCAGCGGATCGACAGTTGTAAATAGCAATCAGCCCCAGCATTTT; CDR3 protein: CATSGSTVVNSNQPQHF
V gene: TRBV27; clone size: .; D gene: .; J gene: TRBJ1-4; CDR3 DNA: TGTGCCAGCGGCAGGGGCGTAACTAATGAAAAACTGTTTTTT; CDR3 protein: CASGRGVTNEKLFF
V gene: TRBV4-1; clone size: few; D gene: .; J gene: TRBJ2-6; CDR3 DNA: TGCGCCAGCAGCCAATCAGGGGCCGGGGCCAACGTCCTGACTTTC; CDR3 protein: CASSQSGAGANVLTF
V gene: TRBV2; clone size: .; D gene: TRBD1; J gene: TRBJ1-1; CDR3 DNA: TGTGCCAGCAGTGAAACAGGGGACACCACTGAAGCTTTCTTT; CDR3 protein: CASSETGDTTEAFF
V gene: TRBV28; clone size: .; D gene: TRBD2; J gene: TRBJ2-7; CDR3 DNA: TGTGCCAGCACCCTGGCCGGGACTATCAACTCCTACGAGCAGTACTTC; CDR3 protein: CASTLAGTINSYEQYF
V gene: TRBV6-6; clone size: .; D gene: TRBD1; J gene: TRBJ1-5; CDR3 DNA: TGTGCCAGCAGGGACAGGGGTAAGAATCAGCCCCAGCATTTT; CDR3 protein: CASRDRGKNQPQHF
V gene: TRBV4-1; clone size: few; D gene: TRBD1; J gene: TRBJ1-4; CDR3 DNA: TGCGCCAGCAGCCAACAGGGGGCAGATGAAAAACTGTTTTTT; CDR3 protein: CASSQQGADEKLFF
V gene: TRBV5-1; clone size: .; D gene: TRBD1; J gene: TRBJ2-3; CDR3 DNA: TGCGCCAGCAGCTTGGAGGGACAGAGAACAGATACGCAGTATTTT; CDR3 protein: CASSLEGQRTDTQYF
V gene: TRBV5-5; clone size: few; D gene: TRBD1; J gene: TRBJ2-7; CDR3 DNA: TGTGCCAGCAGCTTGGATCCCCGGGACAGGTCCTACGAGCAGTACTTC; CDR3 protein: CASSLDPRDRSYEQYF
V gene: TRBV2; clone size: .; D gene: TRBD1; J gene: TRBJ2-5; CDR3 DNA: TGTGCCGGGGGACAGGGTAGGGGAGAGACCCAGTACTTC; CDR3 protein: CAGGQGRGETQYF
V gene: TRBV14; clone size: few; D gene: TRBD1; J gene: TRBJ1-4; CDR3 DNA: TGTGCCAGCAGCCAGTGGGACAGGGGTAATGAAAAACTGTTTTTT; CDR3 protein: CASSQWDRGNEKLFF
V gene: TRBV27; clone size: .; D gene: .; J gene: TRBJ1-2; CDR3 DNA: TGTGCCAGCAGCCCCGGGGGAGTTCTCTATGGCTACACCTTC; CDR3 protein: CASSPGGVLYGYTF
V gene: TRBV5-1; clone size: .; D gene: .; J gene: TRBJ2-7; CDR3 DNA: TGCGCCAGCAGCTCCCAAATTCGCTATTCTTACGAGCAGTACTTC; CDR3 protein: CASSSQIRYSYEQYF
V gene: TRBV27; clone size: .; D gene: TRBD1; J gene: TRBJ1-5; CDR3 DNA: TGTGCCAGCAGTCCAGGACAGGGTCTACAGCCCCAGCATTTT; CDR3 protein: CASSPGQGLQPQHF
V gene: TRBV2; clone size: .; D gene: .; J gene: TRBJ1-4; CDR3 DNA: TGTGCCAGCGGCCCTTATGAAAAACTGTTTTTT; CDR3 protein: CASGPYEKLFF
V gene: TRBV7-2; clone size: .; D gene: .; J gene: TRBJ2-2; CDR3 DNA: TGTGCCAGCAGCTTAGTGACATCCACCGGGGAGCTGTTTTTT; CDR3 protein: CASSLVTSTGELFF
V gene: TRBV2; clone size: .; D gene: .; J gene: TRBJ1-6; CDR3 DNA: TGTGCCAGTTACAGGGATGGGAATTCACCCCTCCACTTT; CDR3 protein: CASYRDGNSPLHF
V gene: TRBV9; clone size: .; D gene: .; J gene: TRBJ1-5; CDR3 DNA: TGTGCCAGCAGCTCGAGCGGGCAGTTCAATCAGCCCCAGCATTTT; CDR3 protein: CASSSSGQFNQPQHF
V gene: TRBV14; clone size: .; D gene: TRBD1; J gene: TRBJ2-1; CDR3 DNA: TGTGCCAGCAGCCAACGACCGGGACAGGGGGGTTTGGTTGAGCAGTTCTTC; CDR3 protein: CASSQRPGQGGLVEQFF
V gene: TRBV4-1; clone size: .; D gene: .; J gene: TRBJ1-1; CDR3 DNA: TGCGCCAGCAGCCCAGTGTCACAGTTGAACACTGAAGCTTTCTTT; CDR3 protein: CASSPVSQLNTEAFF
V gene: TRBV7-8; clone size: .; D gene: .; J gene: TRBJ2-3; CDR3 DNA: TGTGCCAGCAGCTTAACCCTTTCGGGGGCGCAGTATTTT; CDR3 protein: CASSLTLSGAQYF
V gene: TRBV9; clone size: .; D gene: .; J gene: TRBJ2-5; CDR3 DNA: TGTGCCAGCAGCGTAGCTCCGGGGGGCCGAATGGGAGAGACCCAGTACTTC; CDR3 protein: CASSVAPGGRMGETQYF
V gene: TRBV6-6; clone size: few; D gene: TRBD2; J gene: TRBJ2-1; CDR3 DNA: TGTGCCAGCAGTTACACCGGGGGGGCGAGCGGTGAGCAGTTCTTC; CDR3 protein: CASSYTGGASGEQFF
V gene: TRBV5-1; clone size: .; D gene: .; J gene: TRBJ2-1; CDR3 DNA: TGCGCCAGCAGCTTCGACAATGAGCAGTTCTTC; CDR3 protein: CASSFDNEQFF
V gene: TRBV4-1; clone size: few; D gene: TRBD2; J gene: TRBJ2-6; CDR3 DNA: TGCGCCAGCAGCCAAGAGGGCACTAGCGGGGGGGCCAACGTCCTGACTTTC; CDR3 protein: CASSQEGTSGGANVLTF
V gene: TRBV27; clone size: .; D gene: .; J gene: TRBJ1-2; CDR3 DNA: TGTGCCAGCAGTTTCCGAGGAGCTAACTATGGCTACACCTTC; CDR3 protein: CASSFRGANYGYTF
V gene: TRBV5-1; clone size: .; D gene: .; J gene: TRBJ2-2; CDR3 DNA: TGCGCCAGCAGAAGAGATCCCGCGAACACCGGGGAGCTGTTTTTT; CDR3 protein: CASRRDPANTGELFF
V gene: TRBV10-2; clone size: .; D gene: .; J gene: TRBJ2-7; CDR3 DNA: TGCGCCAGCAGTGAGTGGAGTCTCTCCGTATCGTACGAGCAGTACTTC; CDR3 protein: CASSEWSLSVSYEQYF
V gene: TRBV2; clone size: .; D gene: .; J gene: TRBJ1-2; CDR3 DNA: TGTGCCAGCGAGGCCGAGGGTTTCGATGGCTACACCTTC; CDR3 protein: CASEAEGFDGYTF
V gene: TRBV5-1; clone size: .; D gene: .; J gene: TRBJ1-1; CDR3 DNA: TGCGCCAGCAGCCCAGCGGACGTCACAGTGAACACTGAAGCTTTCTTT; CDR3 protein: CASSPADVTVNTEAFF
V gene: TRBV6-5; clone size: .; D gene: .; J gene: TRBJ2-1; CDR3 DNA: TGTGCCAGCAGCGCTTCAACGAGCTCCTACAATGAGCAGTTCTTC; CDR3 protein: CASSASTSSYNEQFF
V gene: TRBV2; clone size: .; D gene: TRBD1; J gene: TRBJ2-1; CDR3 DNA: TGTGCCGGTGGACAGGGGGCAGAAAACAATGAGCAGTTCTTC; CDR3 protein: CAGGQGAENNEQFF